This TCR beta chain comes out of a study of blood T cell repertoires in COVID-19. About the research overall: From T cells, B-cell-depleted T cells, or PBMCs came the material, which was cDNA or gDNA.

The CDR3 spans 16 residues. From germline, CDR1 is MNHEY and CDR2 SVGAGI. V lost 6 bases and J lost 0, with 16 bases in between. Libraries were prepared by immunoSEQ multiplex PCR; TCRdb keeps only in-frame clonotypes and omits some of them. There are 65,000 to 75,000 clones in the sample; roughly 84% occur only once, and over 40% lies in the top ten. This chain joins TRBV6-5 and TRBJ2-3, with D unclear. The sequence derives from a man older than 75 with acute or convalescent COVID-19. The sequenced sample consisted of peripheral blood. CDR3 sequence reads: CASSYTALSSTDTQYF. In DNA, the CDR3 is TGTGCCAGCAGCTACACAGCCCTTTCTAGCACAGATACGCAGTATTTT.